The 14 T cell receptor beta chains listed next were all sequenced from one sample in a study. Cells sorted as Tregs were CD4+, CD25+ and CD127-/low. A single record per CDR3 protein comes from TCRdb applying MiXCR to the 5' RACE reads. This table holds 52,000 or so distinct CDR3 sequences, around 20% found once. Sequenced material: tumor-infiltrating Tregs sorted from the breast tumor. These receptor sequences come from a female donor with breast cancer.

The rearrangement joins TRBV20-1 to TRBJ1-5; 8 nucleotides match TRBD1. This CDR3 region has 13 residues. The germline V gene encodes CDR1 DFQATT and CDR2 SNEGSKA (reference sequence). The CDR3 protein is CRGQGGRNQPQHF. The DNA for the CDR3 is TGCAGAGGACAGGGAGGTCGCAATCAGCCCCAGCATTTT.

V usage is TRBV6-6 and J usage is TRBJ2-7; D may correspond to TRBD1 or TRBD2 (5 bases each). CDR1 is MNHNY and CDR2 is SVGAGI in the germline V gene (reference sequence). Trimming took 0 bases from V and 4 from J, leaving 10 bases between them. The CDR3 length is 14 residues. The CDR3 spells CASSYSVGVYEQYF. The DNA of the CDR3 is TGTGCCAGCAGTTACTCCGTGGGGGTGTACGAGCAGTACTTC.

This clonotype was recorded a few times. The chain combines TRBV7-6 with TRBJ2-3; TRBD2 aligns across 15 bases. Germline trimming cut 5 bases from V and 2 bases from J; bases unmatched to any gene: 11. CDR1 SGHVS and CDR2 FNYEAQ come from the germline V gene. The CDR3 has 19 residues. CDR3: CASSRRPGLAGGSTDTQYF. Written as DNA, the CDR3 is TGTGCCAGCAGCAGACGACCGGGACTAGCGGGAGGCTCCACAGATACGCAGTATTTT. The whole variable domain, filled in from reference TRBV7-6 and TRBJ2-3, reads GAGVSQSPRYKVTKRGQDVALRCDPISGHVSLYWYRQALGQGPEFLTYFNYEAQQDKSGLPNDRFSAERPEGSISTLTIQRTEQRDSAMYRCASSRRPGLAGGSTDTQYFGPGTRLTVL.

This clonotype was detected ten times or more. The V and J genes are TRBV4-1 and TRBJ2-3, with no clear D. Trimming stripped 6 bases from V and 3 bases from J, with 19 bases between. The CDR3 spans 16 residues. The V gene's germline CDR1 is MGHRA and CDR2 YSYEKL. The CDR3 here is CASSPVETRATDTQYF. CDR3 DNA sequence: TGCGCCAGCAGTCCTGTAGAGACTCGGGCGACAGATACGCAGTATTTT.

By share, this clonotype ranks as medium-sized. The gene calls are TRBV7-2 and TRBJ2-1; no firm D call. The V end lost 5 bases, the J end lost 9 bases, and 8 bases lay between the germline ends. Per germline, CDR1 SGHTA and CDR2 FQGNSA. The CDR3 extends over 11 amino acids. CDR3: CASSLLSEQFF. DNA of the CDR3: TGTGCCAGCAGCCTCCTCAGTGAGCAGTTCTTC.

The V call is TRBV5-1, the J call TRBJ1-2; no clear D gene. CDR1 and CDR2 (germline): SGHRS, YFSETQ. The ends were cut back, 1 base at V and 2 bases at J, with 3 bases in the middle. The CDR3 runs 12 residues. DNA for the CDR3: TGCGCCAGCAGCTTGAAGAACTATGGCTACACCTTC. Encoded protein: CASSLKNYGYTF.

V is TRBV2 and J is TRBJ2-4, with a tentative D call TRBD1 (6 bases). Germline-derived CDR1 and CDR2 are SNHLY and FYNNEI. Trimming left V 7 bases short and J 7 bases short, with 23 bases between. This CDR3 has 16 residues. DNA for the CDR3: TGTGCCAGCAAGGGACACGGATCCTCCTCCACGAACATTCAGTACTTC. It is translated as CASKGHGSSSTNIQYF.

This clonotype was recorded at least ten times. The chain combines TRBV7-2 with TRBJ2-5, with D perhaps being TRBD1 or TRBD2 (5 bases each). Germline V gene data show CDR1 as SGHTA and CDR2 as FQGNSA. CDR3 length: 16 residues. Trimming cost V 0 bases and J 2 bases, with 13 bases left between them. The CDR3 region has the DNA TGTGCCAGCAGCTTAGCTGGTCGGGGCCGGCAAGAGACCCAGTACTTC. Amino acid sequence: CASSLAGRGRQETQYF. Together with reference TRBV7-2 and TRBJ2-5, the CDR3 gives the full variable domain: GAGVSQSPSNKVTEKGKDVELRCDPISGHTALYWYRQSLGQGLEFLIYFQGNSAPDKSGLPSDRFSAERTGGSVSTLTIQRTQQEDSAVYLCASSLAGRGRQETQYFGPGTRLLVL.

The table lists this clonotype with many counts. CDR3 amino acids: CASSRGRGQGGAPLHF. The CDR3 nucleotides read TGCGCCAGCAGTCGTGGTCGGGGACAGGGTGGTGCACCCCTCCACTTT. The V gene is TRBV4-1, the J gene TRBJ1-6; 9 bases are shared with TRBD1. Per germline, CDR1 MGHRA and CDR2 YSYEKL. This CDR3 has 16 residues. J lost 11 bases, V lost 6 bases, and 14 bases had no gene match.

The V gene is TRBV5-6, the J gene TRBJ2-1; the D gene is possibly TRBD2 (5 bases). The CDR3 extends over 16 amino acids. CDR1 and CDR2 (germline): SGHDT, YYEEEE. Trimming removed 0 bases from V and 6 bases from J, with 16 bases in between. The CDR3 reads CASSLVGRGGINEQFF. DNA of the CDR3: TGTGCCAGCAGCTTGGTCGGACGGGGTGGGATCAATGAGCAGTTCTTC.

This clonotype came up many times. The chain uses TRBV20-1 and TRBJ1-5, with D possibly matching TRBD1 (6 bases). The CDR3 sequence is 14 residues long. Trimming took off 3 bases at V and 4 bases at J, with 13 bases between the two ends. Germline CDR1 is DFQATT and CDR2 is SNEGSKA (reference sequence). The CDR3 nucleotides read TGCAGTGCTAGGGGACATTCGGTTAATCAGCCCCAGCATTTT. It yields the protein CSARGHSVNQPQHF.

The genes are TRBV5-6 and TRBJ1-5; no reliable D call. CDR3 length equals 16 residues. Trimming took off 2 bases at V and 3 bases at J, with 15 bases between the two ends. Germline CDR1 reads SGHDT; CDR2 reads YYEEEE. The CDR3 reads CASSFRGTAYNQPQHF. Here the CDR3 DNA reads TGTGCCAGCAGCTTTAGAGGCACAGCGTACAATCAGCCCCAGCATTTT.

J is TRBJ1-1 and V is TRBV7-3; a weak D match, TRBD1 (6 bases). The CDR3 length is 14 residues. The germline V gene encodes CDR1 SGHTA and CDR2 FQGTGA. Trimming cost V 1 base and J 1 base, with 7 bases left between them. The CDR3 DNA reads TGTGCCAGCAGCTTAAAGGGGGGGAACACTGAAGCTTTCTTT. It is translated as CASSLKGGNTEAFF.

This clonotype was picked up many times. The gene calls are TRBV12-3 or TRBV12-4 and TRBJ1-5; 10 bases are a match to TRBD1. This CDR3 has 14 amino acids. With 3 bases clipped from V and 7 bases from J, the junction kept 3 bases outside the gene matches. The CDR3 DNA follows: TGTGCCAGCAGTTTTAGGGACAGGGGCCAGCCCCAGCATTTT. Encoded protein: CASSFRDRGQPQHF.